This T cell receptor beta chain was sequenced for a study of blood T cell repertoires in COVID-19. Study details: Samples representing acute and convalescent COVID-19 were sourced from the United States, Italy and Spain.

Clinical histories supplied by participants themselves formed the basis of cohort assignment. Recovered participants had two consecutive negative NP/OP PCR tests, healthcare professional clearance, or symptom resolution. This CDR3 has 12 amino acids. CDR1 is MNHEY and CDR2 is SMNVEV in the germline V gene (reference sequence). Trimming at V came to 7 bases and at J to 8 bases, leaving 8 bases not matched to a gene. Study processing details: Amplification of reference gene primers was used by the study to estimate nucleated cell counts. The method was immunoSEQ multiplex PCR; TCRdb's version includes in-frame clones alone and lacks a portion of them. The V and J calls and the clone size are those of that table, but D and trimming were determined from the DNA. Of over 120,000 clones in the sample, roughly 79% are singletons; the top ten hold 2.5% to 3%.

This TCR was recovered from a woman between 50 and 59 years old who had recovered from COVID-19. The chain has TRBV27 and TRBJ2-7; TRBD2 matches 7 bases. The sequenced material came from PBMCs or T cells enriched from blood (not recorded which). This CDR3 reads CASTGRLAKQYF. The CDR3 DNA sequence: TGTGCCAGCACCGGGCGACTAGCAAAGCAGTACTTC.